The 8 T cell receptor beta chains in this list originate from one sample, sequenced in a study of blood T cell dynamics during melanoma immunotherapy. The method was immunoSEQ multiplex PCR; TCRdb's version includes in-frame clones alone and lacks a portion of them. Of some 20,000 clones listed, 87% are singletons. Time point: week 3, after first cycle of checkpoint inhibitor. Sample: blood, taken from a patient treated with checkpoint blockade. The receptors originated from a human donor with melanoma.

By proportion, this clone is large (0.1 to 1%). This chain joins TRBV2 and TRBJ2-7; weak D call: TRBD2 (6 bases). Trimming took off 6 bases at V and 3 bases at J, with 15 bases between the two ends. The CDR3 contains 14 residues. In germline, CDR1 is SNHLY, CDR2 FYNNEI. The CDR3 DNA follows: TGTGCCAGCAGGGATCCGGGACTGATCTACGAGCAGTACTTC. Amino acids: CASRDPGLIYEQYF.

This clone has more than one count but fewer than ten. The chain couples TRBV30 to TRBJ1-5; D uncertain. CDR1 is GTSNPN, CDR2 SVGIG, per germline (reference sequence). The CDR3 is 15 residues long. V dropped 0 bases and J dropped 6 bases, with 15 bases sitting between them. CDR3 in amino acids: CAWSVNFGRGQPQHF. In DNA form, the CDR3 reads TGTGCCTGGAGTGTAAACTTTGGGCGAGGTCAGCCCCAGCATTTT.

The CDR3 nucleotides read TGTGCCAGCAGTTTCCCCCGGAACACTGAAGCTTTCTTT. Its translation: CASSFPRNTEAFF. The chain recombines TRBV28 with TRBJ1-1; D is ambiguous. Trimming shortened V by 3 bases and J by 1 base, and 6 bases separated the two germline ends. The CDR3 loop spans 13 amino acids. Germline-derived CDR1 and CDR2 are MDHEN and SYDVKM.

The chain recombines TRBV28 with TRBJ1-5; 9 nucleotides match TRBD1. Trimming removed 10 bases from V and 0 bases from J; junction bases left unmatched: 13. Germline loops: CDR1 MDHEN, CDR2 SYDVKM. The CDR3 length is 17 residues. Here the CDR3 DNA reads TGTGCCACCAACAAATGGGACAGGGCCCTTAGCAATCAGCCCCAGCATTTT. This codes for CATNKWDRALSNQPQHF.

The chain couples TRBV19 to TRBJ1-1; 7 bases fit TRBD1. The CDR3 spans 15 residues. V dropped 11 bases and J dropped 0; count of bases not matched to a gene: 12. CDR1 is LNHDA, CDR2 SQIVND, per germline (reference sequence). The chain's CDR3 is CAVEGGNYMNTEAFF. In DNA form, the CDR3 reads TGTGCCGTCGAAGGGGGCAATTACATGAACACTGAAGCTTTCTTT.

The chain employs TRBV19 and TRBJ2-2, with TRBD2 as a possible D gene (5 bases). Trimming left V 3 bases short and J 6 bases short, with 14 bases between. The CDR3 consists of 15 residues. CDR1 and CDR2 (germline): LNHDA, SQIVND (reference sequence). Here the CDR3 DNA reads TGTGCCAGTAGTATCGGGGTGACACGGGCCGGGGAGCTGTTTTTT. This sequence encodes CASSIGVTRAGELFF.

The chain is built from TRBV19 and TRBJ1-1, with D hard to call. Trimming took off 1 base at V and 5 bases at J, with 8 bases between the two ends. This CDR3 spans 13 amino acids. In germline, CDR1 is LNHDA, CDR2 SQIVND (reference sequence). CDR3 loop: CASSIASGTEAFF. CDR3 nucleotide sequence: TGTGCCAGTAGTATAGCGTCGGGAACTGAAGCTTTCTTT.

The V and J genes are TRBV18 and TRBJ1-4, with TRBD1 as a possible D gene (5 bases). CDR3 length: 16 amino acids. From germline, CDR1 is KGHSH and CDR2 LQKENI. The ends were cut back, 4 bases at V and 7 bases at J, with 19 bases in the middle. CDR3 DNA sequence: TGTGCCAGCTCACTGACGAGGGCAGGGAGTGGTGAAAAACTGTTTTTT. This sequence encodes CASSLTRAGSGEKLFF.